The rows below give T cell receptor beta chains drawn from one sample of a study of cytomegalovirus exposure and HLA in healthy donors. Profiled with immunoSEQ multiplex PCR; TCRdb holds only in-frame clones, not every one. The table includes roughly 140,000 clones, approximately 83% detected once. The sample consisted of PBMCs. The receptors were sampled from a woman aged 35 to 49 in good health and CMV-seronegative. Both conserved end residues are trimmed from each CDR3.

V gene: TRBV23-1
J gene: TRBJ2-1
CDR3 protein: ASKHRGLAAHMNEQF

V gene: TRBV2
J gene: TRBJ1-5
CDR3 protein: ASSGEGSVQPQH

V gene: TRBV4-2
J gene: TRBJ1-2
CDR3 protein: ASSQGGQNYGYT

V gene: TRBV19
J gene: TRBJ1-5
CDR3 protein: ASSHQGKGNQPQH

V gene: TRBV9
J gene: TRBJ1-6
CDR3 protein: ASKRTRSN

V gene: TRBV5-4
J gene: TRBJ2-3
CDR3 protein: ASSLDWASGGSTDTQY

V gene: TRBV6-1
J gene: TRBJ2-7
CDR3 protein: ASSEYGASGGVTYEQY

V gene: TRBV4-1
J gene: TRBJ1-5
CDR3 protein: ASSQDGPRPNQPQH

V gene: TRBV5-1
J gene: TRBJ1-1
CDR3 protein: ASSFTGTGGIGNTEAF

V gene: TRBV5-1
J gene: TRBJ1-1
CDR3 protein: ASSRPGTEAF

V gene: TRBV2
J gene: TRBJ2-1
CDR3 protein: ASSERDSSQF

V gene: TRBV6-1
J gene: TRBJ1-5
CDR3 protein: ASSERRTQPQH

V gene: TRBV5-1
J gene: -
CDR3 protein: ASSRGQGAGYEQY

V gene: TRBV19
J gene: TRBJ1-1
CDR3 protein: ASSIGGMTGEGDTEAF

V gene: TRBV19
J gene: TRBJ1-2
CDR3 protein: ASKAGGLTLYGYT

V gene: TRBV30
J gene: TRBJ1-2
CDR3 protein: AWSQGLYGYT

V gene: TRBV15
J gene: TRBJ2-7
CDR3 protein: ATSRVQASYEQY

V gene: TRBV7-6
J gene: TRBJ2-1
CDR3 protein: ASSPAGGANNEQF

V gene: TRBV6-5
J gene: TRBJ1-2
CDR3 protein: ASRQPSGGFYGYT

V gene: TRBV5-1
J gene: TRBJ2-3
CDR3 protein: ASRYGLAGGKDTQY

V gene: TRBV28
J gene: TRBJ2-1
CDR3 protein: ASCTGGAGGHEQF

V gene: TRBV6-5
J gene: TRBJ1-2
CDR3 protein: ASSYSTWTGGIGYT